The next 25 T cell receptor beta chains were all read from a single sample in a study of T cell repertoires in cytomegalovirus infection. Via MiXCR, TCRdb re-called the reads, giving one row per CDR3 protein. The table lists just under 300,000 distinct CDR3 sequences, roughly 9.3% of them singletons. Sequences were obtained from PBMCs. These TCRs come from a human donor in good health (CMV status not recorded). Some clones in this sample may be carry-over from other donors' samples.

This clonotype was counted a single time. The V gene is TRBV2, the J gene TRBJ1-4; TRBD1 might be the D (6 bases). The CDR3 is 15 amino acids. Germline values: CDR1 SNHLY, CDR2 FYNNEI. The V end lost 2 bases, the J end lost 2 bases, and 9 bases lay between the germline ends. Written as DNA, the CDR3 is TGTGCCAGCAGTGAATTAGGACAGACTAATGAAAAACTGTTTTTT. Amino acid sequence: CASSELGQTNEKLFF.

This clonotype was detected ten times or more. The rearrangement joins TRBV20-1 to TRBJ1-1; TRBD1 might be the D (5 bases). Germline CDR1 DFQATT, CDR2 SNEGSKA (reference sequence). This CDR3 spans 14 amino acids. V was pared by 7 bases and J by 0 bases, with 15 bases between. The CDR3 DNA is TGCAGTGTCCCCCCGGGACGGGTGAACACTGAAGCTTTCTTT. As protein: CSVPPGRVNTEAFF.

At least ten counts were recorded for this clonotype. This chain uses TRBV4-1 with TRBJ2-7; either TRBD1 or TRBD2 may fit D (6 bases each). V shed 0 bases and J shed 2 bases, with 11 bases lying between them. This CDR3 has 15 amino acids. The germline gives CDR1 MGHRA, CDR2 YSYEKL. The CDR3 sequence: CASSQENGGAYEQYF. The CDR3 DNA reads as TGCGCCAGCAGCCAAGAAAACGGGGGCGCCTACGAGCAGTACTTC.

This clonotype was recorded at least ten times. This chain links TRBV4-3 with TRBJ1-4; no definite D call. With 3 bases removed from V and 7 bases from J, the gap between germline ends came to 9 bases. CDR3 length equals 13 residues. The germline gives CDR1 LGHNA, CDR2 YSLEER. The DNA for the CDR3 is TGCGCCAGCAGCCAGGAAACCGGTGAAAAACTGTTTTTT. Its protein is CASSQETGEKLFF.

This clonotype was found a few times. V usage is TRBV28 and J usage is TRBJ1-6; D may be TRBD1 (5 bases). Germline V gene lookup returns CDR1 MDHEN and CDR2 SYDVKM. There are 17 residues in the CDR3. Trimming cost V 5 bases and J 7 bases, with 21 bases left between them. The CDR3: CASSDPDFGGVNSPLHF. The CDR3 region has the DNA TGTGCCAGCAGTGATCCGGATTTCGGGGGGGTAAATTCACCCCTCCACTTT.

In its sample, this clonotype was seen many times. The chain is built from TRBV7-2 and TRBJ2-5; 9 bases align to TRBD2. Germline CDR1 reads SGHTA; CDR2 reads FQGNSA. This CDR3 is 15 amino acids long. The trim removed 4 bases at V and 4 bases at J, leaving 7 bases unmatched. The DNA for the CDR3 is TGTGCCAGCAGCTCCGGACTAGCGAGGGGAGAGACCCAGTACTTC. The encoded protein is CASSSGLARGETQYF.

Written as DNA, the CDR3 is TGTGCCAGCTCCCCGACAGGGTACTACGAGCAGTACGTC. Amino acid sequence: CASSPTGYYEQYV. The chain recombines TRBV18 with TRBJ2-7; 7 positions match TRBD1. Germline CDR1 KGHSH, CDR2 LQKENI. This CDR3 region has 13 residues. Trimming took 6 bases from V and 3 from J; bases not matched to a gene: 5.

At least ten counts were recorded for this clonotype. The V gene is TRBV6-6, the J gene TRBJ1-2; D is possibly TRBD1 (6 bases). This CDR3 has 18 amino acids. V lost 4 bases to trimming and J lost 1 base, with 22 bases between them. CDR1 and CDR2 (germline): MNHNY, SVGAGI (reference sequence). CDR3 in amino acids: CASSSTKRGRGDNYGYTF. CDR3 DNA: TGTGCCAGCAGTTCTACGAAGAGGGGGAGGGGAGATAACTATGGCTACACCTTC.

This clonotype showed up just a few times. This sequence joins TRBV29-1 and TRBJ1-1; 8 bases align to TRBD1. The V segment lost 3 bases and the J segment 4 bases; nucleotides outside the gene matches: 4. This CDR3 has 13 residues. Germline V gene data show CDR1 as SQVTM and CDR2 as ANQGSEA. The CDR3 region has the DNA TGCAGCGTTGATTACGGACAGGGCACTGAAGCTTTCTTT. This codes for CSVDYGQGTEAFF.

This clonotype was seen at least ten times. This chain connects TRBV12-3 or TRBV12-4 to TRBJ2-2, with a tentative D call TRBD2 (6 bases). V was clipped by 5 bases and J by 6 bases, with 7 bases between them. The CDR3 is made up of 12 amino acids. CDR3 sequence reads: CASSRGSGELFF. The CDR3 region has the DNA TGTGCCAGCAGTCGGGGGTCCGGGGAGCTGTTTTTT.

V and J are TRBV27 and TRBJ2-2; D is ambiguous. Looked up from germline, CDR1 is MNHEY and CDR2 is SMNVEV (reference sequence). V was trimmed by 6 bases and J by 5 bases, leaving 10 bases between them. The CDR3 runs 13 residues. As DNA, the CDR3 is TGTGCCAGCAGCCCGTTTGGGACCGGGGAGCTGTTTTTT. Protein: CASSPFGTGELFF.

This clonotype occurred many times. The chain carries TRBV7-9 and TRBJ2-5; TRBD1 aligns across 7 bases. Germline CDR1 SEHNR, CDR2 FQNEAQ (reference sequence). The CDR3 spans 13 residues. The V and J ends lost 1 base and 5 bases, in that order; junction bases with no gene match: 1. The CDR3, as DNA: TGTGCCAGCAGCTTAGAAGGGGGCGAGACCCAGTACTTC. Its protein product is CASSLEGGETQYF.

This clonotype has more than one count but fewer than ten. V gene TRBV29-1 combines with J gene TRBJ1-1; the D gene is possibly TRBD1 (5 bases). The V and J ends lost 4 bases and 5 bases respectively, with 11 bases between them. The CDR3 extends over 12 amino acids. Germline V CDR1 and CDR2: SQVTM, ANQGSEA. This chain's CDR3 is CSVGPGGTEAFF. DNA for the CDR3: TGCAGCGTTGGGCCGGGGGGGACTGAAGCTTTCTTT.

This clonotype occurred many times. The chain carries TRBV28 and TRBJ2-2; possibly TRBD1 for D (7 bases). The CDR3 spans 15 residues. V was pared by 3 bases and J by 3 bases, with 11 bases between. Germline CDR1 MDHEN, CDR2 SYDVKM. The CDR3 DNA follows: TGTGCCAGCAGTTTGGCAGGGGGGCACACCGGGGAGCTGTTTTTT. Residues: CASSLAGGHTGELFF.

This clonotype was seen repeatedly, ten times or more. The chain joins TRBV14 to TRBJ1-1; D uncertain. Trimming removed 2 bases from V and 1 base from J, with 8 bases in between. The CDR3 has 14 amino acids. CDR1 and CDR2 from the germline V gene are SGHDN and FVKESK. CDR3 sequence reads: CASSQISKNTEAFF. For the CDR3, the DNA is TGTGCCAGCAGCCAAATAAGCAAGAACACTGAAGCTTTCTTT.

In its sample, this clonotype was seen many times. The rearrangement links TRBV6-5 to TRBJ2-3, with D possibly being TRBD2 (6 bases). The CDR3 sequence is 15 residues long. CDR1 and CDR2 (germline): MNHEY, SVGAGI. Trimming left V 0 bases short and J 4 bases short, with 11 bases between. The CDR3 DNA follows: TGTGCCAGCAGTTACTCGATTTCTAGCGCAGATACGCAGTATTTT. This encodes CASSYSISSADTQYF.

This clonotype has at least ten counts. The chain is built from TRBV7-2 and TRBJ2-5, with 8 bases aligning to TRBD2. CDR1 is SGHTA and CDR2 is FQGNSA in the germline V gene. The trim removed 5 bases at V and 2 bases at J, leaving 7 bases unmatched. CDR3 length: 15 amino acids. CDR3 coding DNA: TGTGCCAGCAGCCCTCCAGCGGGGGCGCAAGAGACCCAGTACTTC. It translates to CASSPPAGAQETQYF.

Many counts were recorded for this clonotype. The chain's CDR3 is CASSPRRYSGANVLTF. CDR3 nucleotide sequence: TGTGCCAGCTCACCCCGGAGATACTCTGGGGCCAACGTCCTGACTTTC. The rearrangement joins TRBV18 to TRBJ2-6; no clear D. The CDR3 is made up of 16 amino acids. The germline CDR1 and CDR2 sequences are KGHSH and LQKENI. V shed 3 bases and J shed 0 bases, with 9 bases lying between them.

Many counts were recorded for this clonotype. The V and J genes are TRBV19 and TRBJ1-2; TRBD1 is a possible D gene (6 bases). CDR3 length equals 16 residues. Deletions cut 3 bases from V and 6 bases from J, with 20 bases between. Germline V CDR1 and CDR2: LNHDA, SQIVND (reference sequence). The CDR3 nucleotides read TGTGCCAGTAGTATTTGGGCGTCCCGGGACATGGATGGCTACACCTTC. Encoded protein: CASSIWASRDMDGYTF.

Ten or more counts support this clonotype. The rearrangement joins TRBV6-2 or TRBV6-3 to TRBJ2-7; 7 bases agree with TRBD1. The CDR3 length is 11 residues. CDR1 is MNHEY and CDR2 is SVGEGT in the germline V gene. CDR3 DNA sequence: TGTACCACAGGGGAAGGATACGAGCAGTACTTC. As protein: CTTGEGYEQYF.

The chain is built from TRBV7-3 and TRBJ2-3, with D unclear. This CDR3 region has 14 residues. Deletions cut 7 bases from V and 1 base from J, with 12 bases between. CDR1 is SGHTA, CDR2 FQGTGA, per germline. As DNA, the CDR3 is TGTGCCAGCAAGGCGGCCTCTGGCACAGATACGCAGTATTTT. Amino acids: CASKAASGTDTQYF. Supplemented by reference TRBV7-3 and TRBJ2-3, the full variable domain reads GAGVSQTPSNKVTEKGKYVELRCDPISGHTALYWYRQSLGQGPEFLIYFQGTGAADDSGLPNDRFFAVRPEGSVSTLKIQRTERGDSAVYLCASKAASGTDTQYFGPGTRLTVL.

This clonotype was found many times. The chain employs TRBV18 and TRBJ2-3, with D maybe TRBD2 (6 bases). The V end lost 3 bases, the J end lost 1 base, and 20 bases lay between the germline ends. This CDR3 is built from 18 residues. Germline loops: CDR1 KGHSH, CDR2 LQKENI. The CDR3 coding sequence is TGTGCCAGCTCACCTACGACTTGGACTAACGGGCGCACAGATACGCAGTATTTT. It is translated as CASSPTTWTNGRTDTQYF. Variable domain in full (rest from reference TRBV18 and TRBJ2-3): NAGVMQNPRHLVRRRGQEARLRCSPMKGHSHVYWYRQLPEEGLKFMVYLQKENIIDESGMPKERFSAEFPKEGPSILRIQQVVRGDSAAYFCASSPTTWTNGRTDTQYFGPGTRLTVL.

The chain joins TRBV29-1 to TRBJ1-1; D remains ambiguous. The CDR3 sequence is 15 residues long. Germline V gene lookup returns CDR1 SQVTM and CDR2 ANQGSEA. Trimming took 0 bases from V and 2 from J, leaving 13 bases between them. This CDR3 is CSVEDVYGVNTEAFF. The DNA of the CDR3 is TGCAGCGTTGAAGACGTTTATGGGGTTAACACTGAAGCTTTCTTT.

This clonotype has just a few counts. The chain couples TRBV5-6 to TRBJ2-3; 12 bases match TRBD1. In germline, CDR1 is SGHDT, CDR2 YYEEEE. V was pared by 4 bases and J by 5 bases, with 14 bases of the junction left unmatched. The CDR3 has 18 amino acids. For the CDR3, the DNA is TGTGCCAGCAGCCCCCCTTCCGGGACAGGGGGCGCAAAAGATACGCAGTATTTT. Amino acid sequence: CASSPPSGTGGAKDTQYF.

The genes are TRBV4-2 and TRBJ2-1; the match to TRBD2 covers 11 bases. The CDR3 sequence is 15 residues long. The V gene end was trimmed by 2 bases and the J gene end by 8 bases; junction bases not matched to a gene: 5. Germline V gives CDR1 LGHNA, CDR2 YNFKEQ. CDR3 sequence reads: CASSQTGLAGHEQFF. The CDR3 bases are TGTGCCAGCAGCCAAACTGGACTAGCGGGCCATGAGCAGTTCTTC.